This T cell receptor beta chain was profiled in a study of blood T cell repertoires in COVID-19. About the research overall: In each case, the material was cDNA or gDNA derived from T cells, B-cell-depleted T cells, or PBMCs.

With 5 bases removed from V and 6 bases from J, the gap between germline ends came to 13 bases. The CDR3 covers 13 residues. CDR1 and CDR2 (germline): SGHTA, FQGTGA. The sample holds a few counts of this clone. This table comes from immunoSEQ multiplex PCR, and its TCRdb copy is limited to in-frame clones, with some not included. The sample consists of around 240,000 clones, around 93% of them appearing once. This TCR came from a human donor in a cohort exposed to, infected with or recovered from COVID-19 (not recorded which). The donor label of this sample is uncertain. Material for sequencing was PBMCs or T cells enriched from blood (not recorded which). The J gene is TRBJ1-2, the V gene TRBV7-3; D is unresolved. CDR3 residues: CASSAFNRNGYTF. In nucleotides, the CDR3 is TGTGCCAGCAGCGCTTTCAACAGAAATGGCTACACCTTC.